These 19 T cell receptor beta chains originate from one sample sequenced in a study of blood T cell repertoires in COVID-19. Profiled with immunoSEQ multiplex PCR; TCRdb holds only in-frame clones, not every one. The repertoire consists of around 230,000 clones, with 83% occurring once and the leading ten covering approximately 7.4%. Sequencing input: peripheral blood. All receptors derive from a woman between 50 and 59 years old with acute or convalescent COVID-19.

V gene TRBV6-1 combines with J gene TRBJ1-4; 7 bases map to TRBD1. Germline V gives CDR1 MNHNS, CDR2 SASEGT. CDR3 length: 15 residues. Trimming removed 2 bases from V and 6 bases from J; junction bases left unmatched: 6. The CDR3 nucleotides are TGTGCCAGCAGTGAATCAACAGGGGTAGATGAAAAACTGTTTTTT. It codes for CASSESTGVDEKLFF.

The CDR3 DNA is TGTGCCAGCAGCGAGGGAGCGGGAGGGCCAAGGGAGCAGTTCTTC. Translating gives CASSEGAGGPREQFF. The chain combines TRBV9 with TRBJ2-1, with 10 bases fitting TRBD2. The germline CDR1 and CDR2 sequences are SGDLS and YYNGEE. Unmatched junction bases numbered 10, after V lost 3 bases and J lost 10 bases. The CDR3 loop spans 15 amino acids.

The CDR3 is CASSLRSNEQFF. CDR3 DNA: TGTGCCAGCAGTTTGAGGTCGAATGAGCAGTTCTTC. The genes are TRBV27 and TRBJ2-1, with D unclear. The CDR3 covers 12 residues. Trimming cost V 3 bases and J 7 bases, with 7 bases left between them. Looked up from germline, CDR1 is MNHEY and CDR2 is SMNVEV (reference sequence).

This clone was seen once. The J gene is TRBJ2-3, the V gene TRBV29-1, with 11 bases lining up with TRBD1. Germline CDR1 SQVTM, CDR2 ANQGSEA. This CDR3 comprises 13 residues. The V segment lost 3 bases and the J segment 6 bases; nucleotides outside the gene matches: 2. Here the CDR3 reads CSVEGQGGDTQYF. The CDR3 coding sequence is TGCAGCGTTGAGGGACAGGGGGGGGATACGCAGTATTTT.

This clone has only a few counts. The V and J genes are TRBV5-4 and TRBJ2-1; 8 bases line up with TRBD2. The CDR3 sequence is 15 residues long. Unmatched junction bases numbered 8, after V lost 0 bases and J lost 9 bases. Germline V gene lookup returns CDR1 SGHNT and CDR2 YYREEE (reference sequence). The CDR3 loop is CASSLESGRFSEQFF. The CDR3 DNA sequence: TGTGCCAGCAGCTTGGAAAGCGGGAGATTTAGTGAGCAGTTCTTC.

With regard to this clone: This sample also contains other DNA sequences that code for the same CDR3. V is TRBV27 and J is TRBJ2-7; 7 bases align to TRBD1. Germline V gene data show CDR1 as MNHEY and CDR2 as SMNVEV (reference sequence). This CDR3 comprises 13 residues. The ends lost 5 bases at V and 2 bases at J; junction bases unmatched: 3. CDR3 sequence (DNA): TGTGCCAGCAGTCGACAGGGTCCCTACGAGCAGTACTTC. Its protein product is CASSRQGPYEQYF.

The rearrangement links TRBV28 to TRBJ1-2; no definite D call. The V end was cut by 3 bases, the J end by 3 bases, with 14 bases between. The CDR3 consists of 15 residues. The germline V gene has CDR1 MDHEN and CDR2 SYDVKM. CDR3 loop: CASSFRGASDYGYTF. The DNA for the CDR3 is TGTGCCAGCAGTTTTCGGGGTGCCTCGGACTATGGCTACACCTTC.

J is TRBJ1-2 and V is TRBV29-1; D not resolved. Germline CDR1 reads SQVTM; CDR2 reads ANQGSEA. Trimming took 6 bases from V and 5 from J, leaving 10 bases between them. The CDR3 runs 11 residues. This chain's CDR3 is CSVYRDYGYTF. CDR3 bases: TGCAGCGTGTATCGCGATTATGGCTACACCTTC.

V is TRBV5-5 and J is TRBJ2-1; TRBD2 matches at 15 bases. Germline CDR1 reads SGHKS; CDR2 reads YYEKEE (reference sequence). The CDR3 covers 18 residues. With V trimmed by 3 bases and J by 5 bases, 9 bases remained unmatched. Here the CDR3 reads CASSSGLAGGHFNNEQFF. The CDR3 nucleotides read TGTGCCAGCAGCTCCGGACTAGCGGGAGGGCACTTTAACAATGAGCAGTTCTTC. The entire variable domain, with the rest obtained from reference TRBV5-5 and TRBJ2-1, is as follows: DAGVTQSPTHLIKTRGQQVTLRCSPISGHKSVSWYQQVLGQGPQFIFQYYEKEERGRGNFPDRFSARQFPNYSSELNVNALLLGDSALYLCASSSGLAGGHFNNEQFFGPGTRLTVL.

CDR3 sequence: CASHSLPGEQPQHF. The CDR3 DNA follows: TGTGCCAGTCACTCCCTCCCAGGGGAACAGCCCCAGCATTTT. This chain uses TRBV28 with TRBJ1-5; D is possibly TRBD1 (6 bases). In germline, CDR1 is MDHEN, CDR2 SYDVKM. The CDR3 runs 14 residues. V dropped 9 bases and J dropped 7 bases, with 19 bases sitting between them.

The table lists this clone with many counts. CDR3 region: CASSFGGEDEQFF. DNA of the CDR3: TGCGCCAGCAGCTTCGGCGGGGAGGATGAGCAGTTCTTC. The V gene is TRBV5-1, the J gene TRBJ2-1, with D possibly TRBD2 on 6 matching bases. Germline loops: CDR1 SGHRS, CDR2 YFSETQ. Between the trimmed V and J ends, which lost 2 bases and 8 bases, there was a span of 11 bases. This CDR3 spans 13 amino acids.

The CDR3 region has the DNA TGTGCCAGCAGTGCGACTTTGGGAGAGACCCAGTACTTC. Protein: CASSATLGETQYF. V gene TRBV6-2 or TRBV6-3 combines with J gene TRBJ2-5; D is ambiguous. V lost 5 bases to trimming and J lost 4 bases, with 11 bases between them. The CDR3 runs to 13 residues. Germline CDR1 reads MNHEY; CDR2 reads SVGEGT.

This clone was recorded only once. The chain links TRBV28 to TRBJ2-7; TRBD2 aligns across 11 bases. With V trimmed by 6 bases and J by 2 bases, 6 bases remained unmatched. From germline, CDR1 is MDHEN and CDR2 SYDVKM. The CDR3 covers 15 residues. The CDR3 region is CASRGGLAAPYEQYF. Here the CDR3 DNA reads TGTGCCAGCAGGGGGGGACTAGCGGCCCCCTACGAGCAGTACTTC.

J is TRBJ2-5 and V is TRBV12-5, with 13 bases aligning to TRBD2. The V gene's germline CDR1 is LGHNT and CDR2 FRNRAP. The CDR3 is made up of 17 amino acids. V dropped 1 base and J dropped 5; count of bases not matched to a gene: 7. CDR3 loop: CASGLALTSGRVETQYF. DNA for the CDR3: TGTGCTAGTGGTTTGGCTTTAACTAGCGGGAGGGTTGAGACCCAGTACTTC. Drawing the rest from reference TRBV12-5 and TRBJ2-5, the complete variable domain is DARVTQTPRHKVTEMGQEVTMRCQPILGHNTVFWYRQTMMQGLELLAYFRNRAPLDDSGMPKDRFSAEMPDATLATLKIQPSEPRDSAVYFCASGLALTSGRVETQYFGPGTRLLVL.

The CDR3 sequence: CSASRGATNEQFF. CDR3 in DNA: TGCAGTGCTAGTCGGGGGGCGACCAATGAGCAGTTCTTC. The chain employs TRBV20-1 and TRBJ2-1; TRBD2 might be the D (7 bases). V shed 3 bases and J shed 6 bases, with 12 bases lying between them. The CDR3 runs to 13 residues. From germline, CDR1 is DFQATT and CDR2 SNEGSKA (reference sequence).

The J gene is TRBJ1-1, the V gene TRBV2; 8 bases are shared with TRBD1. CDR1 SNHLY and CDR2 FYNNEI come from the germline V gene. The V gene end was trimmed by 6 bases and the J gene end by 5 bases; junction bases not matched to a gene: 14. The length of the CDR3 is 16 residues. The CDR3 DNA sequence: TGTGCCAGCAGGGCCAGAATAACAGGGGGGGGGACTGAAGCTTTCTTT. Its translation: CASRARITGGGTEAFF.

The chain links TRBV2 to TRBJ1-1, with a tentative D call TRBD1 (5 bases). V was clipped by 5 bases and J by 4 bases, with 14 bases between them. There are 14 residues in the CDR3. Germline V gene data show CDR1 as SNHLY and CDR2 as FYNNEI. The CDR3 nucleotides are TGTGCCAGCAGTAGGAACAGGTTCGGCACTGAAGCTTTCTTT. Translated: CASSRNRFGTEAFF.

The V call is TRBV5-1, the J call TRBJ2-3; 12 bases line up with TRBD2. With 0 bases clipped from V and 6 bases from J, the junction kept 8 bases outside the gene matches. The CDR3 is made up of 17 amino acids. CDR1 is SGHRS and CDR2 is YFSETQ in the germline V gene. The CDR3, as DNA: TGCGCCAGCAGCTTGGGAGCACTAGCGGGAGGACTGGATACGCAGTATTTT. This sequence encodes CASSLGALAGGLDTQYF.

The chain is built from TRBV20-1 and TRBJ1-2; D is ambiguous. The CDR3 consists of 14 residues. V lost 3 bases and J 3 bases, leaving 14 bases between the germline ends. The germline gives CDR1 DFQATT, CDR2 SNEGSKA (reference sequence). The CDR3 bases are TGCAGTGCTAGTATCCCAACGGGTGACTATGGCTACACCTTC. Its translation: CSASIPTGDYGYTF.